This note documents a single TCR beta chain sequence. Its specificity is not known. The trim removed 4 bases at V and 2 bases at J, leaving 8 bases unmatched. The CDR3 loop spans 15 amino acids. Germline V gives CDR1 DFQATT, CDR2 SNEGSKA (reference sequence). The data are from a study of T cell repertoires in cytomegalovirus infection. Study-level background: Through public TCR beta signatures, both CMV infection and matching HLA type were indicated.

TCRdb fed the reads into MiXCR, producing one record per CDR3 protein. The sample has some 700,000 distinct CDR3 sequences; about 30% are singletons. Study observations and caveats: The ex vivo response showed dominance by HLA-C-restricted CMV-specific TCR beta clonotypes.

The specimen comprised cultured PBMCs, sampled from culture after CMV antigen stimulation. The TCR sequence derives from a human donor in good health (CMV status not recorded). Some clones in this sample may be carry-over from other donors' samples. The rearrangement uses TRBV20-1 and TRBJ2-7; 10 nucleotides match TRBD2. The CDR3 nucleotides read TGCAGTGCTATCAGCCTAGCGGGAGCTACCTACGAGCAGTACTTC. Protein product: CSAISLAGATYEQYF.